This TCR beta chain was captured in a study of neurological immune-mediated disorders. Findings of the study overall: HTLV-1-associated myelopathy led in TCR clonal expansion, while multiple sclerosis ranked lowest, below healthy controls.

The sample holds many counts of this clonotype. Its antigen is unknown. Each CDR3 protein gets one entry after TCRdb re-called the 5' RACE reads with MiXCR. In the table there are just under 45,000 distinct CDR3 sequences, roughly 12% of which are singletons. The CDR3 covers 16 residues. V trimming: 4 bases; J trimming: 6 bases; junction bases outside the gene matches: 11. Germline CDR1 reads LNHDA; CDR2 reads SQIVND (reference sequence). This clonotype was obtained from a female donor in good health. Sequencing was done on a sample of PBMCs. The chain links TRBV19 to TRBJ1-5, with 8 bases aligning to TRBD1. CDR3 sequence: CASSSLGQGVGQPQHF. CDR3 sequence (DNA): TGTGCCAGTAGTAGCCTTGGACAGGGCGTGGGTCAGCCCCAGCATTTT.